Below, 2 T cell receptor beta chains from the same sample are listed, as sequenced in a study of blood T cell repertoires in COVID-19. Data came from immunoSEQ multiplex PCR; TCRdb stores just in-frame clones and leaves some out. Here the sample spans about 260,000 clones, 87% being singletons. Material for sequencing was peripheral blood. The origin of the receptors is a woman in her thirties or forties who had recovered from COVID-19.

The V gene is TRBV6-5, the J gene TRBJ2-7; no definite D call. Germline values: CDR1 MNHEY, CDR2 SVGAGI. This CDR3 contains 14 residues. V was clipped by 6 bases and J by 5 bases, with 17 bases between them. The CDR3 nucleotides are TGTGCCAGCAGACGACAAGGCCTGAGCAACGAGCAGTACTTC. It yields the protein CASRRQGLSNEQYF.

V usage is TRBV7-8 and J usage is TRBJ2-7; 7 positions match TRBD1. The CDR3 runs to 14 residues. J lost 6 bases, V lost 4 bases, and 9 bases had no gene match. Germline CDR1 and CDR2: SGHVS and FQNEAQ. The CDR3 sequence: CASSSTGFSGEQYF. CDR3 bases: TGTGCCAGCAGCTCGACAGGGTTTTCGGGCGAGCAGTACTTC.